Reported below is one T cell receptor (beta chain). The donors were all Caucasian adults (living in Nashville, Tennessee). This record belongs to a study of shared clonotypes between healthy human individuals. Study at large: Ranging from 18 to 49 in age, donors were two women and a few men. Three plates were used per donor for CD4 naive, three for CD4 memory, two for CD8 naive and one for CD8 memory.

Sequencing was performed with immunoSEQ multiplex PCR; in TCRdb, only in-frame clones are kept and a portion is missing. In the table there are roughly 1 million clones, under 80% of which are singletons. Germline loops: CDR1 MNHNS, CDR2 SASEGT. The V gene end was trimmed by 6 bases and the J gene end by 4 bases; junction bases not matched to a gene: 9. The CDR3 sequence is 15 residues long. This receptor was taken from a man between 18 and 29 years old in good health. What was sequenced was memory CD4+ T cells sorted from blood. The subset: CD45RA-negative fraction. This chain links TRBV6-1 with TRBJ2-3; 8 bases agree with TRBD2. The CDR3 sequence: CASRPSGSGPDTQYF. Here the CDR3 DNA reads TGTGCCAGCAGACCCAGCGGGAGTGGCCCAGATACGCAGTATTTT.